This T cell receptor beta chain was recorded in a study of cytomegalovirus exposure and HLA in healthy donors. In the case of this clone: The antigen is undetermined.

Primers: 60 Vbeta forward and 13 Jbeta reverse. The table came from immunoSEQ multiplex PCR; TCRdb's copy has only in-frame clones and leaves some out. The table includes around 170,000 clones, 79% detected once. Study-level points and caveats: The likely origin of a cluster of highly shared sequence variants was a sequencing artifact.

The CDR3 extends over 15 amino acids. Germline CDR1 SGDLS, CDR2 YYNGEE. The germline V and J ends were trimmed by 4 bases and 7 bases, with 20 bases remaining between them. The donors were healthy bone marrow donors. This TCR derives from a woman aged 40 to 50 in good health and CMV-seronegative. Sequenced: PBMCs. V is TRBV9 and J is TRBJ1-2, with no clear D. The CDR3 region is CASSFAGGGPCGYTF. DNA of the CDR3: TGTGCCAGCAGCTTCGCGGGTGGAGGGCCCTGTGGCTACACCTTC. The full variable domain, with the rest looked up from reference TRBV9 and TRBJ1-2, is DSGVTQTPKHLITATGQRVTLRCSPRSGDLSVYWYQQSLDQGLQFLIQYYNGEERAKGNILERFSAQQFPDLHSELNLSSLELGDSALYFCASSFAGGGPCGYTFGSGTRLTVV.